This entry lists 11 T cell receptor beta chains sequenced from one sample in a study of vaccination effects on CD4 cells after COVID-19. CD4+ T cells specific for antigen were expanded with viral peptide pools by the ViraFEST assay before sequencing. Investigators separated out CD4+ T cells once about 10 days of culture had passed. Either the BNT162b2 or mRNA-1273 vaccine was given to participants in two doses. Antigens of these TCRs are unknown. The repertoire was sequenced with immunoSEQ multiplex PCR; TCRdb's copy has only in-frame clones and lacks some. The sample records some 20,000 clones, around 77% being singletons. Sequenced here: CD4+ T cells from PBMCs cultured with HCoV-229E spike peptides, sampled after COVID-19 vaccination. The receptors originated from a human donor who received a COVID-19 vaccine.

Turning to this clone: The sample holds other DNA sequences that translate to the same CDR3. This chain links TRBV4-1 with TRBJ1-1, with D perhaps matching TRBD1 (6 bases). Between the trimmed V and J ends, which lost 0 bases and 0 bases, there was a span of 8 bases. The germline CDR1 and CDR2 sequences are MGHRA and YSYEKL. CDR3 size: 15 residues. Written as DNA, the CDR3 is TGCGCCAGCAGCCAAGACCGGACAGTGAACACTGAAGCTTTCTTT. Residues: CASSQDRTVNTEAFF.

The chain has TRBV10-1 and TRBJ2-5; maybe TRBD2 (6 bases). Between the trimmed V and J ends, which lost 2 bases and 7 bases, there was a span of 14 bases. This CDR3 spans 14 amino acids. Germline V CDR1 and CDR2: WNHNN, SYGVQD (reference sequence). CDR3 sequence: CASSEPGTPRTQYF. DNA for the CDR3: TGCGCCAGCAGTGAGCCGGGGACTCCGCGGACCCAGTACTTC.

CDR3 sequence: CSASYSRTQGRRMNTEAFF. The CDR3 nucleotides read TGCAGTGCTAGTTACAGTCGCACCCAAGGAAGAAGAATGAACACTGAAGCTTTCTTT. The chain joins TRBV20-1 to TRBJ1-1; D is undetermined. V was cut by 3 bases and J by 0 bases, with 26 bases left in between. Per germline, CDR1 DFQATT and CDR2 SNEGSKA (reference sequence). The CDR3 totals 19 residues.

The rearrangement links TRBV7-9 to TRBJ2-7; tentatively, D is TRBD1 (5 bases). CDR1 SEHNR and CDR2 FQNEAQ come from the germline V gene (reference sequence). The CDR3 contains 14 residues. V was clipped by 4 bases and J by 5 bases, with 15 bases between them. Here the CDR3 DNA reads TGTGCCAGCAGCTCATTTAGGGGATCCCACGAGCAGTACTTC. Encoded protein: CASSSFRGSHEQYF. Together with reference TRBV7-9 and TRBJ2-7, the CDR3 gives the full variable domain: DTGVSQNPRHKITKRGQNVTFRCDPISEHNRLYWYRQTLGQGPEFLTYFQNEAQLEKSRLLSDRFSAERPKGSFSTLEIQRTEQGDSAMYLCASSSFRGSHEQYFGPGTRLTVT.

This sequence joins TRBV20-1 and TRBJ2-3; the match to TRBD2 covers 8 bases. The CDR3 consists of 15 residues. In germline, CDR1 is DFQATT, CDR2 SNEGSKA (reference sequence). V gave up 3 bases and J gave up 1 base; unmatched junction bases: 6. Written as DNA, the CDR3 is TGCAGTGCTAGTCCGGCTAGCGGGCGCACAGATACGCAGTATTTT. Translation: CSASPASGRTDTQYF.

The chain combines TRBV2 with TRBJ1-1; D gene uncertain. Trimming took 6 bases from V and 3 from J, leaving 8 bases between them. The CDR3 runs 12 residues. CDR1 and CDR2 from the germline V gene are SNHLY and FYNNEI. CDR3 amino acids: CASRATDTEAFF. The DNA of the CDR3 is TGTGCCAGCAGGGCGACGGACACTGAAGCTTTCTTT. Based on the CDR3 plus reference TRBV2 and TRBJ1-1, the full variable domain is EPEVTQTPSHQVTQMGQEVILRCVPISNHLYFYWYRQILGQKVEFLVSFYNNEISEKSEIFDDQFSVERPDGSNFTLKIRSTKLEDSAMYFCASRATDTEAFFGQGTRLTVV.

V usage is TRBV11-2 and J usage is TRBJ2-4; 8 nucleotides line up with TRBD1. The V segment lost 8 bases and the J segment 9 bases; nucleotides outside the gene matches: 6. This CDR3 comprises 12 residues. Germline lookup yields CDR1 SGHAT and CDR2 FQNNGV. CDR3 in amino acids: CASGPGQGIQYF. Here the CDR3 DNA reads TGTGCCAGCGGCCCAGGACAGGGCATTCAGTACTTC. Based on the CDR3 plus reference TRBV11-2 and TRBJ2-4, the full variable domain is EAGVAQSPRYKIIEKRQSVAFWCNPISGHATLYWYQQILGQGPKLLIQFQNNGVVDDSQLPKDRFSAERLKGVDSTLKIQPAKLEDSAVYLCASGPGQGIQYFGAGTRLSVL.

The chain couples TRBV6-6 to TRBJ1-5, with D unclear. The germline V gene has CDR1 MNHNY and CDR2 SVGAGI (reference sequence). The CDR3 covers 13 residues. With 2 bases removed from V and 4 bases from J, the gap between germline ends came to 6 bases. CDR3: CASSYHENQPQHF. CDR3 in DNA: TGTGCCAGCAGTTACCATGAGAATCAGCCCCAGCATTTT.

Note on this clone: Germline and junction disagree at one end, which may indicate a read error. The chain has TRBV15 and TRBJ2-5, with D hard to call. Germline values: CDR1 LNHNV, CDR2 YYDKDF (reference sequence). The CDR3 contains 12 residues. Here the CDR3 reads CATSRDQGTQYF. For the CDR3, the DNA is TGTGCCACCAGCAGAGATCAAGGGACCCAGTACTTC.

The CDR3 region is CASTPGRTGPYEQYF. The CDR3 region has the DNA TGCGCCAGCACCCCGGGGAGAACAGGACCTTACGAGCAGTACTTC. The J gene is TRBJ2-7, the V gene TRBV5-1; perhaps D is TRBD1 or TRBD2 (5 bases each). V was shortened by 6 bases and J by 4 bases, with 20 bases between the two germline ends. Germline CDR1 and CDR2: SGHRS and YFSETQ. The CDR3 loop spans 15 amino acids.

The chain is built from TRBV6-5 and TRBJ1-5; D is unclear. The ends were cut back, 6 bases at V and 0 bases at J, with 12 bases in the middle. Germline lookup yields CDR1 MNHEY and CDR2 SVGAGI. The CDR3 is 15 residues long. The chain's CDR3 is CASSPLVDSNQPQHF. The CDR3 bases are TGTGCCAGCAGCCCCCTGGTAGATAGCAATCAGCCCCAGCATTTT.